This TCR beta chain is drawn from a study of T cell repertoires in cytomegalovirus infection. As for the study in general: From public TCR beta signatures came an indication of both CMV infection and matching HLA type.

Broader study findings: What dominated the ex vivo response were HLA-C-restricted CMV-specific TCR beta clonotypes.

This clonotype was seen ten or more times. Its antigen is not identified. Via MiXCR, TCRdb re-called the reads, giving one row per CDR3 protein. The table has approximately 250,000 distinct CDR3 sequences, approximately 9.1% seen once; the top ten hold less than 15%. Sequenced: PBMCs. The sequence was obtained from a human donor in good health (CMV status not recorded). Some clones in this sample may be carry-over from other donors' samples.

CDR3 in amino acids: CASSLTVGEQYF. The CDR3 DNA is TGTGCCAGCAGTCTCACAGTGGGGGAGCAGTACTTC. V gene TRBV7-2 combines with J gene TRBJ2-7; no clear D gene. Germline lookup yields CDR1 SGHTA and CDR2 FQGNSA. V shed 6 bases and J shed 7 bases, with 13 bases lying between them. CDR3 length: 12 residues.